One and the same sample provided the 3 T cell receptor beta chains below, sequenced in a study of T cell responses to AZD1222 COVID-19 vaccine (dated by TCRdb to 2020 to 2022). The library was built by means of the immunoSEQ multiplex PCR assay. TCRdb carries this immuneACCESS record with in-frame sequences only. Its versions omit some clonotypes, under half of them owing to an unresolved V gene in the studies checked, with the rest unexplained. The sample table contains around 130,000 clones; only one count was recorded for approximately 90% of them. The ten largest clonotypes hold approximately 3.4% of the sample. According to the study, the label for this sample's time point signals: baseline before first vaccination. Source: peripheral blood, taken on day 0 of AZD1222 vaccination. The receptors stem from an adult in good health.

The chain carries TRBV27 and TRBJ2-3; 10 nucleotides line up with TRBD2. V shed 4 bases, J shed 1 base, and the junction held 5 bases outside the gene matches. Germline lookup yields CDR1 MNHEY and CDR2 SMNVEV (reference sequence). The CDR3 has 16 amino acids. DNA for the CDR3: TGTGCCAGCAGTTGGGTTCTAGCGGGGGGCACAGATACGCAGTATTTT. It codes for CASSWVLAGGTDTQYF.

V and J are TRBV14 and TRBJ2-7; possible D gene TRBD2, 5 bases. The germline gives CDR1 SGHDN, CDR2 FVKESK. Trimming removed 5 bases from V and 2 bases from J, with 16 bases in between. The CDR3 is 15 amino acids. Here the CDR3 reads CASSARPGKTYEQYF. CDR3 coding DNA: TGTGCCAGCAGCGCCCGCCCGGGAAAAACCTACGAGCAGTACTTC.

The V and J genes are TRBV28 and TRBJ2-6; 9 bases match TRBD1. The CDR3 length is 18 residues. CDR1 and CDR2 (germline): MDHEN, SYDVKM. The junction had 14 bases not matched to a gene; V was cut back by 4 bases and J by 7 bases. This CDR3 reads CASSSIDSDRGLANVLTF. The DNA for the CDR3 is TGTGCCAGCAGTTCGATTGACTCGGACAGGGGACTCGCCAACGTCCTGACTTTC.